The 12 T cell receptor beta chains reported below all come from one sample, sequenced in a study of monozygotic twins with inflammatory bowel disease. Following a re-call of the 5' RACE reads, TCRdb has one entry per CDR3 protein and lacks DNA. The sample totals around 380,000 distinct CDR3 sequences. Sequences were obtained from blood. The receptors derive from a human donor with ulcerative colitis or Crohn's disease, or a healthy co-twin of an affected twin (not recorded which).

The chain has TRBV5-5 and TRBJ1-5; TCRdb indicates TRBD1, and absent DNA this call remains unverified. This CDR3 is built from 15 residues. Germline CDR1 and CDR2: SGHKS and YYEKEE (reference sequence). CDR3 sequence: CASSRGTSSNQPQHF. Combining the CDR3 with reference TRBV5-5 and TRBJ1-5 gives the whole variable domain DAGVTQSPTHLIKTRGQQVTLRCSPISGHKSVSWYQQVLGQGPQFIFQYYEKEERGRGNFPDRFSARQFPNYSSELNVNALLLGDSALYLCASSRGTSSNQPQHFGDGTRLSIL.

V gene TRBV20-1 combines with J gene TRBJ2-7; TCRdb's D call, TRBD1, is unchecked because there is no DNA. CDR1 and CDR2 from the germline V gene are DFQATT and SNEGSKA (reference sequence). The CDR3 runs to 15 residues. The CDR3 protein is CSVNGRGTIHYEQYF.

CDR3 protein: CATSRVTGAYNEQFF. This sequence joins TRBV15 and TRBJ2-1; TCRdb names TRBD2, which stays unverified in the absence of DNA. This CDR3 is built from 15 residues. Germline-derived CDR1 and CDR2 are LNHNV and YYDKDF (reference sequence). Based on the CDR3 plus reference TRBV15 and TRBJ2-1, the full variable domain is DAMVIQNPRYQVTQFGKPVTLSCSQTLNHNVMYWYQQKSSQAPKLLFHYYDKDFNNEADTPDNFQSRRPNTSFCFLDIRSPGLGDTAMYLCATSRVTGAYNEQFFGPGTRLTVL.

The V gene is TRBV2, the J gene TRBJ1-5; the TCRdb call, TRBD1, lacks DNA for checking. CDR1 and CDR2 (germline): SNHLY, FYNNEI. The CDR3 length is 14 residues. CDR3 sequence: CASSKRTGNQPQHF.

The V gene is TRBV29-1, the J gene TRBJ2-2; TCRdb proposes TRBD2, but this gene call is untestable without DNA. The CDR3 runs 14 residues. CDR1 and CDR2 (germline): SQVTM, ANQGSEA. Here the CDR3 reads CSVGLHVDTGELFF.

V usage is TRBV5-1 and J usage is TRBJ2-1; TCRdb indicates TRBD1, and absent DNA this call remains unverified. Germline CDR1 is SGHRS and CDR2 is YFSETQ. The CDR3 is 17 residues long. Here the CDR3 reads CASSLPPGTGSYNEQFF.

The chain joins TRBV5-6 to TRBJ2-7; TCRdb selects TRBD2, and the lack of DNA leaves this call unchecked. Germline-derived CDR1 and CDR2 are SGHDT and YYEEEE. The CDR3 is 18 amino acids. The CDR3 loop is CASSRTSGRTTLSYEQYF.

The chain is built from TRBV4-2 and TRBJ2-7. The CDR3 consists of 13 residues. Germline loops: CDR1 LGHNA, CDR2 YNFKEQ. The chain's CDR3 is CASSQGSSYEQYF.

The chain is built from TRBV20-1 and TRBJ1-2; TCRdb reports TRBD1, a call that lacks DNA to check it against. The germline V gene has CDR1 DFQATT and CDR2 SNEGSKA (reference sequence). The CDR3 loop spans 13 amino acids. The CDR3 sequence: CSAVNQGADGYTF.

The V gene is TRBV20-1, the J gene TRBJ2-7; the D gene TCRdb calls, TRBD2, cannot be checked with no DNA. This CDR3 is built from 13 residues. The germline V gene encodes CDR1 DFQATT and CDR2 SNEGSKA (reference sequence). CDR3 in amino acids: CSARRGGPYEQYF.

V is TRBV2 and J is TRBJ1-1. In germline, CDR1 is SNHLY, CDR2 FYNNEI. The CDR3 extends over 13 amino acids. The CDR3 is CASSETDLTEAFF.

The chain recombines TRBV7-2 with TRBJ2-2. This CDR3 has 14 amino acids. Germline V gene lookup returns CDR1 SGHTA and CDR2 FQGNSA. The chain's CDR3 is CASSLEGGPGELFF.